The source of this T cell receptor (beta chain) is a study of T cell changes during pregnancy in multiple sclerosis. The germline gives CDR1 GTSNPN, CDR2 SVGIG (reference sequence). This CDR3 is built from 14 residues. V lost 3 bases, J lost 4 bases, and 13 bases lay in between. The method was immunoSEQ multiplex PCR; TCRdb's version includes in-frame clones alone and lacks a portion of them. The table shows tens of thousands of clones, with around 92% occurring only once. Sequenced sample: peripheral blood. This rearrangement joins TRBV30 to TRBJ1-5; possibly TRBD1 for D (6 bases). The clonotype was recovered from a female donor with multiple sclerosis, enrolled in a pregnancy study. CDR3 amino acids: CAWRGRGGNQPQHF. The CDR3, as DNA: TGTGCCTGGAGGGGGAGGGGGGGAAATCAGCCCCAGCATTTT.